The sequence of this TCR beta chain was determined in a study of blood T cell repertoires in COVID-19. Study information: Spain, Italy and the United States supplied samples that represented acute and convalescent COVID-19. PBMCs, B-cell-depleted T cells, or T cells provided the cDNA or gDNA that made up the material.

Trimming pared 3 bases from V and 1 base from J, leaving 8 bases between. The CDR3 loop spans 14 amino acids. CDR1 and CDR2 (germline): SGDLS, YYNGEE. Per the original data handling: Reference gene primer amplification gave nucleated cell count estimates. Profiling relied on immunoSEQ multiplex PCR, and the TCRdb table lists in-frame clones only, not all of them. The V and J calls and clone size were taken over from that table, and D and trimming were inferred from the DNA. The sample has 140,000 to 150,000 clones, roughly 80% seen once. The V call is TRBV9, the J call TRBJ1-5; D uncertain. Sequencing was performed on peripheral blood. The source of this sequence is a man between 45 and 60 years old with acute or convalescent COVID-19. The CDR3: CASSAGVSNQPQHF. The CDR3 bases are TGTGCCAGCAGCGCGGGTGTGAGCAATCAGCCCCAGCATTTT.